What follows is one T cell receptor beta chain and its context. Its target is unknown. The primer mix had 60 Vbeta and 13 Jbeta primers. Using immunoSEQ multiplex PCR, the repertoire was profiled, and TCRdb retains in-frame clones only, with some absent. The sample has some 200,000 clones; 79% are singletons. The donors comprised healthy bone marrow donors. This specimen comes from a study of cytomegalovirus exposure and HLA in healthy donors. The V gene lost 5 bases and the J gene lost 0 bases, with 14 bases spanning the gap. CDR1 and CDR2 from the germline V gene are SGHTA and FQGNSA. CDR3 length: 15 amino acids. Broader study findings: According to a later analysis, donors in an Asian-associated ancestry cluster reportedly had fewer N-insertions than the roughly 640-donor mean. Some highly shared sequence variants likely arose as a pipeline artifact.

The source is a girl aged 5-17 years in good health and CMV-seropositive. The source material was PBMCs. The rearrangement links TRBV7-2 to TRBJ2-7, with D perhaps matching TRBD2 (6 bases). The CDR3 region is CASSAKFSGSYEQYF. DNA of the CDR3: TGTGCCAGCAGCGCCAAGTTTAGCGGCTCCTACGAGCAGTACTTC. The entire variable domain, with the rest obtained from reference TRBV7-2 and TRBJ2-7, is as follows: GAGVSQSPSNKVTEKGKDVELRCDPISGHTALYWYRQSLGQGLEFLIYFQGNSAPDKSGLPSDRFSAERTGGSVSTLTIQRTQQEDSAVYLCASSAKFSGSYEQYFGPGTRLTVT.